The next 32 T cell receptor beta chains were all read from a single sample in a study of early T cells in non-severe SARS-CoV-2 infection. TCRdb redid the calling of the 5' RACE reads with MiXCR, one entry per CDR3 protein. In the table there are some 91,000 distinct CDR3 sequences, about 15% of which are singletons. The specimen was whole blood. These receptors were collected from an adult who was a healthcare worker with PCR-confirmed SARS-CoV-2 infection or an uninfected control (not recorded which).

This clonotype was counted between two and nine times. The chain uses TRBV19 and TRBJ2-1; TRBD2 aligns across 8 bases. The V gene end was trimmed by 6 bases and the J gene end by 4 bases; junction bases not matched to a gene: 11. Germline-derived CDR1 and CDR2 are LNHDA and SQIVND (reference sequence). This CDR3 contains 16 residues. The CDR3 protein is CASSTQGTSPYNEQFF. The DNA of the CDR3 is TGTGCCAGTAGCACCCAGGGGACTAGTCCGTACAATGAGCAGTTCTTC.

The table lists this clonotype with a few counts. V is TRBV28 and J is TRBJ2-7, with 10 nucleotides matching TRBD2. V dropped 5 bases and J dropped 4; count of bases not matched to a gene: 8. Germline CDR1 and CDR2: MDHEN and SYDVKM. This CDR3 has 15 amino acids. The CDR3, as DNA: TGTGCCAGCAGTCCGTGGACTAGCGGTTATTACGAGCAGTACTTC. This gives the protein CASSPWTSGYYEQYF. Complete variable domain (other parts from reference TRBV28 and TRBJ2-7): DVKVTQSSRYLVKRTGEKVFLECVQDMDHENMFWYRQDPGLGLRLIYFSYDVKMKEKGDIPEGYSVSREKKERFSLILESASTNQTSMYLCASSPWTSGYYEQYFGPGTRLTVT.

This clonotype was seen repeatedly, ten times or more. The chain employs TRBV27 and TRBJ1-6; no firm D call. Trimming stripped 3 bases from V and 6 bases from J, with 9 bases between. Germline-derived CDR1 and CDR2 are MNHEY and SMNVEV (reference sequence). The CDR3 extends over 14 amino acids. CDR3 loop: CASSFIGSNSPLHF. In DNA, the CDR3 is TGTGCCAGCAGTTTTATCGGGTCTAATTCACCCCTCCACTTT.

To note about this clonotype: A single base separates this from a much larger clone, so it may be a read error. The V gene is TRBV2, the J gene TRBJ1-1, with a weak D call TRBD1 (6 bases). V dropped 7 bases and J dropped 4 bases, with 13 bases sitting between them. The CDR3 is made up of 13 amino acids. The germline V gene has CDR1 SNHLY and CDR2 FYNNEI. Written as DNA, the CDR3 is TGTGCCAGCACAGGGGCTTCCCGCACTGAAGCTTTCTTT. It encodes CASTGASRTEAFF. The whole variable domain, filled in from reference TRBV2 and TRBJ1-1, reads EPEVTQTPSHQVTQMGQEVILRCVPISNHLYFYWYRQILGQKVEFLVSFYNNEISEKSEIFDDQFSVERPDGSNFTLKIRSTKLEDSAMYFCASTGASRTEAFFGQGTRLTVV.

CDR3 in DNA: TGTGCCAGCAGACCGACAGGCGAAGAGACCCAGTACTTC. As protein: CASRPTGEETQYF. The chain uses TRBV28 and TRBJ2-5; maybe TRBD1 (6 bases). The CDR3 consists of 13 residues. V lost 6 bases to trimming and J lost 3 bases, with 11 bases between them. The germline V gene encodes CDR1 MDHEN and CDR2 SYDVKM.

This clonotype appeared a single time. The gene calls are TRBV28 and TRBJ1-2; 8 nucleotides line up with TRBD1. Unmatched junction bases numbered 13, after V lost 3 bases and J lost 7 bases. This CDR3 has 16 residues. Germline loops: CDR1 MDHEN, CDR2 SYDVKM. CDR3 residues: CASSFPPPTGDGGYTF. In DNA form, the CDR3 reads TGTGCCAGCAGTTTCCCTCCTCCGACAGGGGACGGTGGCTACACCTTC.

The sample holds a few counts of this clonotype. The V call is TRBV11-2, the J call TRBJ2-1; 9 bases align to TRBD2. CDR1 is SGHAT, CDR2 FQNNGV, per germline. This CDR3 has 15 amino acids. V trimming: 3 bases; J trimming: 0 bases; junction bases outside the gene matches: 0. The CDR3 nucleotides read TGTGCCAGCAGCTTGCGGGAGGGCTCCTACAATGAGCAGTTCTTC. Protein sequence: CASSLREGSYNEQFF.

Only a few counts were recorded for this clonotype. The chain is built from TRBV29-1 and TRBJ2-2; D might be TRBD1 (5 bases). Per germline, CDR1 SQVTM and CDR2 ANQGSEA. The CDR3 length is 14 residues. The germline V and J ends were trimmed by 7 bases and 4 bases, with 16 bases remaining between them. The CDR3 is CSAVDSRSTGELFF. CDR3 nucleotide sequence: TGCAGCGCCGTCGACAGCCGATCCACCGGGGAGCTGTTTTTT.

A remark on this clonotype: Just one base apart from a much larger clone, this may be a read error. Since the CDR3 does not end with the conserved phenylalanine or tryptophan, this likely comes from a read error. The J gene is TRBJ2-3, the V gene TRBV12-3 or TRBV12-4, with D tentatively TRBD2 (6 bases). The CDR3 runs to 14 residues. Trimming took 4 bases from V and 0 from J, leaving 8 bases between them. The CDR3 here is CASSSGTSTDTQYS. The CDR3 nucleotides are TGTGCCAGCAGTTCCGGGACTAGCACAGATACGCAGTATTCT.

V is TRBV29-1 and J is TRBJ2-3, with 8 bases fitting TRBD1. Trimming removed 4 bases from V and 2 bases from J; junction bases left unmatched: 2. CDR1 SQVTM and CDR2 ANQGSEA come from the germline V gene. This CDR3 is 13 amino acids long. The CDR3 bases are TGCAGCGTTGGGACAGGGCACACAGATACGCAGTATTTT. As protein: CSVGTGHTDTQYF.

The chain joins TRBV12-3 or TRBV12-4 to TRBJ1-1, with D hard to call. The length of the CDR3 is 13 residues. Trimming took 7 bases from V and 4 from J, leaving 13 bases between them. The CDR3 spells CASTPTSGTEAFF. CDR3 DNA: TGTGCCAGCACCCCAACTTCTGGCACTGAAGCTTTCTTT.

This clonotype has only a few counts. The rearrangement joins TRBV9 to TRBJ2-3; D is possibly TRBD2 (6 bases). V was clipped by 0 bases and J by 8 bases, with 16 bases between them. Germline V CDR1 and CDR2: SGDLS, YYNGEE. This CDR3 region has 15 residues. The CDR3 here is CASSVDRGGRSTQYF. The CDR3 region has the DNA TGTGCCAGCAGCGTAGACCGGGGAGGAAGGAGTACGCAGTATTTT.

In this sample, this clonotype is medium-sized. This rearrangement joins TRBV12-3 or TRBV12-4 to TRBJ2-1; D might be TRBD2 (6 bases). The CDR3 length is 12 residues. The germline V and J ends were trimmed by 9 bases and 4 bases, with 10 bases remaining between them. The CDR3 nucleotides are TGTGCCAGTAGTAGCGGTTACAATGAGCAGTTCTTC. Translating it yields CASSSGYNEQFF.

This clonotype was detected a few times. This chain links TRBV9 with TRBJ1-2; tentative D call: TRBD1 (5 bases). Trimming pared 5 bases from V and 2 bases from J, leaving 16 bases between. This CDR3 contains 15 residues. Germline values: CDR1 SGDLS, CDR2 YYNGEE. In DNA, the CDR3 is TGTGCCAGCAGTCCTTATCCAGGGTCGAACTATGGCTACACCTTC. Residues: CASSPYPGSNYGYTF. The variable domain in full, completed from reference TRBV9 and TRBJ1-2, reads DSGVTQTPKHLITATGQRVTLRCSPRSGDLSVYWYQQSLDQGLQFLIQYYNGEERAKGNILERFSAQQFPDLHSELNLSSLELGDSALYFCASSPYPGSNYGYTFGSGTRLTVV.

The chain joins TRBV10-2 to TRBJ1-6, with D perhaps matching TRBD1 (5 bases). The CDR3 is made up of 16 amino acids. Trimming shortened V by 7 bases and J by 0 bases, and 13 bases separated the two germline ends. Germline lookup yields CDR1 WSHSY and CDR2 SAAADI. DNA for the CDR3: TGCGCCAGCACCGTCAGGGCGGCCTCCTATAATTCACCCCTCCACTTT. This sequence encodes CASTVRAASYNSPLHF.

V is TRBV2 and J is TRBJ2-1; TRBD2 matches 9 bases. Per germline, CDR1 SNHLY and CDR2 FYNNEI. CDR3 length: 13 residues. V shed 4 bases, J shed 9 bases, and the junction held 4 bases outside the gene matches. This chain's CDR3 is CASSVAGVGEQFF. The DNA for the CDR3 is TGTGCCAGCAGTGTAGCGGGAGTTGGTGAGCAGTTCTTC. The whole variable domain, filled in from reference TRBV2 and TRBJ2-1, reads EPEVTQTPSHQVTQMGQEVILRCVPISNHLYFYWYRQILGQKVEFLVSFYNNEISEKSEIFDDQFSVERPDGSNFTLKIRSTKLEDSAMYFCASSVAGVGEQFFGPGTRLTVL.

This chain links TRBV20-1 with TRBJ2-7, with a tentative D call TRBD2 (5 bases). This CDR3 contains 14 residues. CDR1 is DFQATT, CDR2 SNEGSKA, per germline (reference sequence). V was clipped by 0 bases and J by 3 bases, with 12 bases between them. The CDR3 region is CSARDLRTGYEQYF. The CDR3 bases are TGCAGTGCTAGAGACCTACGGACTGGCTACGAGCAGTACTTC.

This sequence joins TRBV2 and TRBJ2-3; no firm D call. The germline V and J ends were trimmed by 7 bases and 1 base, with 12 bases remaining between them. The CDR3 contains 14 residues. Germline lookup yields CDR1 SNHLY and CDR2 FYNNEI. In DNA, the CDR3 is TGTGCCAGCACCACACCGGCGGGCACAGATACGCAGTATTTT. Its protein product is CASTTPAGTDTQYF. The entire variable domain, with the rest obtained from reference TRBV2 and TRBJ2-3, is as follows: EPEVTQTPSHQVTQMGQEVILRCVPISNHLYFYWYRQILGQKVEFLVSFYNNEISEKSEIFDDQFSVERPDGSNFTLKIRSTKLEDSAMYFCASTTPAGTDTQYFGPGTRLTVL.

The V gene is TRBV9, the J gene TRBJ2-2, with D maybe TRBD2 (6 bases). Per the germline V gene, CDR1 is SGDLS and CDR2 is YYNGEE. V was shortened by 3 bases and J by 6 bases, with 18 bases between the two germline ends. This CDR3 comprises 16 residues. CDR3 in amino acids: CASSAWKGLGAGELFF. DNA of the CDR3: TGTGCCAGCAGCGCATGGAAGGGACTGGGGGCCGGGGAGCTGTTTTTT.

This clonotype was found a few times. The chain joins TRBV20-1 to TRBJ1-4, with a weak D call TRBD1 (6 bases). The CDR3 runs to 13 residues. Trimming took off 1 base at V and 7 bases at J, with 10 bases between the two ends. Looked up from germline, CDR1 is DFQATT and CDR2 is SNEGSKA (reference sequence). The CDR3, as DNA: TGCAGTGCTAGAGGCAGGGGCCGTGAAAAACTGTTTTTT. Amino acids: CSARGRGREKLFF.

The chain joins TRBV7-2 to TRBJ2-3, with no clear D. CDR3 length equals 14 residues. CDR1 and CDR2 (germline): SGHTA, FQGNSA. With 1 base removed from V and 2 bases from J, the gap between germline ends came to 7 bases. The CDR3 region has the DNA TGTGCCAGCAGCTTAGGACGCTTCACAGATACGCAGTATTTT. Protein product: CASSLGRFTDTQYF. Full variable domain (outside the CDR3, taken from reference TRBV7-2 and TRBJ2-3): GAGVSQSPSNKVTEKGKDVELRCDPISGHTALYWYRQSLGQGLEFLIYFQGNSAPDKSGLPSDRFSAERTGGSVSTLTIQRTQQEDSAVYLCASSLGRFTDTQYFGPGTRLTVL.

The chain links TRBV12-3 or TRBV12-4 to TRBJ1-1; 8 nucleotides line up with TRBD1. V shed 5 bases, J shed 5 bases, and the junction held 7 bases outside the gene matches. The CDR3 extends over 14 amino acids. The chain's CDR3 is CASSQTGGRTEAFF. The CDR3 nucleotides are TGTGCCAGCAGTCAAACAGGGGGACGGACTGAAGCTTTCTTT.

In its sample, this clonotype was seen a few times. J is TRBJ1-4 and V is TRBV19; D is uncertain. Looked up from germline, CDR1 is LNHDA and CDR2 is SQIVND (reference sequence). CDR3 length: 13 residues. V lost 11 bases and J 8 bases, leaving 18 bases between the germline ends. CDR3 bases: TGTGCCGGTAAAGAGGGCCGTTTGGAAAAACTGTTTTTT. It specifies CAGKEGRLEKLFF.

This sequence joins TRBV11-2 and TRBJ1-4; D remains ambiguous. Deletions cut 5 bases from V and 7 bases from J, with 14 bases between. Per germline, CDR1 SGHAT and CDR2 FQNNGV. The CDR3 runs to 14 residues. The CDR3 DNA reads as TGTGCCAGCAGCAACACAAGGCGGGGTGAAAAACTGTTTTTT. This gives the protein CASSNTRRGEKLFF.

The chain has TRBV12-3 or TRBV12-4 and TRBJ2-1, with D maybe TRBD2 (5 bases). CDR3 size: 16 residues. Trimming removed 2 bases from V and 4 bases from J, with 15 bases in between. CDR3 nucleotide sequence: TGTGCCAGCAGTTTATCCCTCCTAGCCGCTTACAATGAGCAGTTCTTC. It codes for CASSLSLLAAYNEQFF.

CDR3 in DNA: TGTGCCAGCAGCAACTTGGTGGGGGGGCAAATTCGCTCCTACAATGAGCAGTTCTTC. It encodes CASSNLVGGQIRSYNEQFF. The V gene is TRBV21-1, the J gene TRBJ2-1; the D call in the table, TRBD1, was not verified against the DNA. TRBV21-1 is described as a pseudogene. The CDR3 extends over 19 amino acids.

The table lists this clonotype with a few counts. The rearrangement uses TRBV28 and TRBJ2-2, with D possibly being TRBD2 (6 bases). The germline gives CDR1 MDHEN, CDR2 SYDVKM. Trimming stripped 1 base from V and 5 bases from J, with 17 bases between. The CDR3 is made up of 17 amino acids. Here the CDR3 reads CASSLFSRAGRTGELFF. The CDR3 DNA reads TGTGCCAGCAGTTTATTTTCCAGGGCGGGGAGGACCGGGGAGCTGTTTTTT.

The chain employs TRBV7-9 and TRBJ2-2; D gene uncertain. Germline values: CDR1 SEHNR, CDR2 FQNEAQ (reference sequence). V gave up 1 base and J gave up 10 bases, with 7 bases separating them. The CDR3 is 12 residues long. CDR3 sequence (DNA): TGTGCCAGCAGCTTAGGCAGAACGGAGCTGTTTTTT. It is translated as CASSLGRTELFF.

V and J are TRBV5-1 and TRBJ2-1, with TRBD1 matching 7 bases. Germline V gene lookup returns CDR1 SGHRS and CDR2 YFSETQ. V dropped 4 bases and J dropped 2; count of bases not matched to a gene: 3. This CDR3 is 14 amino acids long. The CDR3 DNA follows: TGCGCCAGCAGCAGGGACAGCCCCTACAATGAGCAGTTCTTC. Its protein is CASSRDSPYNEQFF.

This clonotype was picked up a small number of times. V usage is TRBV29-1 and J usage is TRBJ2-2; 7 bases match TRBD2. Germline loops: CDR1 SQVTM, CDR2 ANQGSEA. The CDR3 is made up of 13 amino acids. Trimming at V came to 6 bases and at J to 7 bases, leaving 8 bases not matched to a gene. The DNA of the CDR3 is TGCAGCGTATGGAGCGGGAAGGTCGGGGAGCTGTTTTTT. Translation gives CSVWSGKVGELFF.

This clonotype has just a few counts. This chain uses TRBV11-2 with TRBJ2-7; D might be TRBD2 (5 bases). V lost 0 bases and J 5 bases, leaving 14 bases between the germline ends. The germline CDR1 and CDR2 sequences are SGHAT and FQNNGV. This CDR3 is built from 15 residues. This CDR3 reads CASSLEGGGWDEQYF. CDR3 nucleotide sequence: TGTGCCAGCAGCTTAGAGGGCGGAGGCTGGGACGAGCAGTACTTC.

Ten or more counts support this clonotype. The CDR3 sequence: CASSLEPQINYGYTF. In DNA form, the CDR3 reads TGTGCCAGCAGCTTAGAACCACAGATAAACTATGGCTACACCTTC. This chain uses TRBV7-9 with TRBJ1-2; D remains unclear. V was pared by 1 base and J by 2 bases, with 11 bases between. The CDR3 spans 15 residues. Germline assignment: CDR1 SEHNR and CDR2 FQNEAQ (reference sequence).